A single sample is the source of the 9 T cell receptor beta chains below, sequenced in a study of cytomegalovirus exposure and HLA in healthy donors. The PCR was carried out with 60 Vbeta primers and 13 Jbeta primers. Clones were read by immunoSEQ multiplex PCR, and TCRdb kept only the in-frame ones, dropping some. The sample includes 100,000 to 150,000 clones, more than 80% seen only once; the top ten take 7% to 9.5%. Sequencing input: PBMCs. The source of these receptors is a man under 40 in good health and CMV-seropositive.

The J gene is TRBJ1-1, the V gene TRBV7-2, with a possible D match to TRBD1 (6 bases). The germline V and J ends were trimmed by 2 bases and 3 bases, with 16 bases remaining between them. CDR3 length: 16 amino acids. Per germline, CDR1 SGHTA and CDR2 FQGNSA. The CDR3 loop reads CASSLLAGAEDTEAFF. CDR3 sequence (DNA): TGTGCCAGCAGCTTATTGGCAGGGGCAGAGGACACTGAAGCTTTCTTT.

The genes are TRBV27 and TRBJ1-4; D is possibly TRBD1 (6 bases). V lost 3 bases to trimming and J lost 4 bases, with 15 bases between them. CDR1 MNHEY and CDR2 SMNVEV come from the germline V gene (reference sequence). The CDR3 has 16 residues. Here the CDR3 reads CASSFSVDSGNEKLFF. DNA of the CDR3: TGTGCCAGCAGTTTTTCGGTGGACAGCGGTAATGAAAAACTGTTTTTT.

In its sample, this clone was seen a few times. This chain links TRBV27 with TRBJ1-2; TRBD1 is a possible D gene (5 bases). The CDR3 loop spans 15 amino acids. Trimming stripped 7 bases from V and 2 bases from J, with 17 bases between. In germline, CDR1 is MNHEY, CDR2 SMNVEV (reference sequence). The CDR3 nucleotides read TGTGCCAGCAACCCTTCCGGGGGGAGGAACTATGGCTACACCTTC. It encodes CASNPSGGRNYGYTF.

The chain is built from TRBV5-5 and TRBJ2-7, with 7 nucleotides matching TRBD1. Trimming removed 0 bases from V and 2 bases from J; junction bases left unmatched: 5. The CDR3 consists of 15 residues. Germline loops: CDR1 SGHKS, CDR2 YYEKEE (reference sequence). The CDR3: CASSLVHRGPYEQYF. The CDR3 DNA reads TGTGCCAGCAGCTTGGTTCACAGGGGACCCTACGAGCAGTACTTC.

The CDR3 region has the DNA TGCGCCAGCAGCCAAGTGGGGGACAGGCTGAACACTGAAGCTTTCTTT. Residues: CASSQVGDRLNTEAFF. The chain carries TRBV4-1 and TRBJ1-1, with 8 bases matching TRBD1. From germline, CDR1 is MGHRA and CDR2 YSYEKL. The V gene end was trimmed by 1 base and the J gene end by 0 bases; junction bases not matched to a gene: 4. The CDR3 contains 16 residues.

The chain links TRBV7-9 to TRBJ1-1, with 9 bases identical to TRBD1. The junction had 11 bases not matched to a gene; V was cut back by 5 bases and J by 4 bases. The CDR3 contains 16 residues. Germline V gene lookup returns CDR1 SEHNR and CDR2 FQNEAQ (reference sequence). For the CDR3, the DNA is TGTGCCAGCAGCCCATACCCCGGACAGGGGACCACTGAAGCTTTCTTT. Amino acid sequence: CASSPYPGQGTTEAFF.

The chain recombines TRBV19 with TRBJ1-5; tentatively, D is TRBD1 (5 bases). Germline loops: CDR1 LNHDA, CDR2 SQIVND (reference sequence). The CDR3 runs to 13 residues. The V and J ends lost 2 bases and 6 bases respectively, with 8 bases between them. As DNA, the CDR3 is TGTGCCAGTAGTATAACAGGTCGTCAGCCCCAGCATTTT. Protein: CASSITGRQPQHF.

The rearrangement links TRBV6-1 to TRBJ1-5; TRBD1 aligns across 7 bases. Losses at the gene ends were 4 bases for V and 6 bases for J; bases not matched to a gene: 3. Germline CDR1 MNHNS, CDR2 SASEGT. There are 13 residues in the CDR3. CDR3 amino acids: CASSAGGGQPQHF. CDR3 coding DNA: TGTGCCAGCAGTGCAGGGGGTGGTCAGCCCCAGCATTTT.

The chain joins TRBV7-9 to TRBJ1-1; the match to TRBD1 covers 8 bases. Germline V gene sequence: CDR1 SEHNR, CDR2 FQNEAQ (reference sequence). CDR3 length: 12 amino acids. V was clipped by 6 bases and J by 8 bases; unmatched bases: 5. The CDR3 is CASRPGQGEAFF. CDR3 in DNA: TGTGCCAGCAGACCAGGACAGGGCGAAGCTTTCTTT.